This T cell receptor beta chain comes out of a study of shared clonotypes between healthy human individuals (dated by TCRdb to the early 2020s). Notes on the research overall: The cohort included a few men and a couple of women between 18 and 49 years of age. For each donor, CD4 naive and CD4 memory were each given three plates, CD8 naive was given two plates, and CD8 memory was given one plate. Libraries were prepared and TCR repertoires were sequenced by different laboratories using diverse techniques, in order to increase sequencing depth and limit assay-specific biases. Each donor's leukapheresis produced roughly between roughly 0.9 and 9 billion PBMCs. To estimate repertoire size and how much clonotype sharing occurs between individuals, the study deeply sequenced the blood TCR repertoires of 4 to 6 healthy adults.

TCR CDR3 regions were amplified from genomic DNA by multiplex PCR using the deep immunoSEQ assay. Genomic DNA extracted from each cell subset was distributed evenly over all wells of several immunoSEQ 96-well plates, and each plate served as one replicate. For sorted subsets, each replicate PCR was loaded with roughly 190 ng genomic DNA, equivalent to 30,000 or so T cell genomes. The purified libraries were quantified using a Qubit 3.0 fluorometer, sized with a Bioanalyzer 2100, and then quantified again using the KAPA Library Quantification kit. Every immunoSEQ 96-well plate was sequenced on a dedicated single-read 150-cycle Illumina NextSeq 550 flow cell. As for the authors' bioinformatics: The immunoSEQ output contained only junctional sequences without quality scores, so filtering could not match that applied to full-length reads. Sequences were annotated with PyIR, a Python wrapper for IgBLAST v1.9, using IMGT germline references to assign V/J genes and CDR3. Any read was removed if the V/J assignment was weak (E-value above 1e-6), the CDR3 was missing, or the read contained stop codons, out-of-frame junctions, or ambiguous translated residues. V3J clonotypes were defined by identical inferred V gene, J gene, and CDR3 amino acid sequence. Percentage overlap between repertoires was computed as shared unique clonotypes divided by the size of the smaller repertoire. Richness of each repertoire was evaluated using RTK rarefaction, the Chao1 estimator, and Recon v2.1 estimates of unobserved clonotypes. Generation probabilities for all TCRbeta clonotypes obtained by the gDNA method from a handful of donors were computed using OLGA. As stored in TCRdb, this immuneACCESS dataset retains in-frame rearrangements with V and J assigned. A fraction of the clones does not appear; measured against another copy, unresolved V genes explain less than half of the discrepancy, and the remainder lacks a known reason. V and J calls and clone size are given by that table; D and trimming were obtained from the DNA. The sample includes 650,000 to 700,000 clones, with about nine tenths observed a single time. The top ten constitute 34% of the sample.

Overall study results and their limits: Naive subsets generally had larger estimated clonotype richness than memory subsets. When several donors were compared, the shared fraction of clonotypes was about 5% for naive CD4, 3.5% to 4% for naive CD8, 2.3% for memory CD4, and less than 0.5% for memory CD8. Even with the large sequencing depth, rarefaction of the sorted-subset datasets indicated that sequencing was incomplete. Higher generation probabilities were observed for clonotypes shared by all four sorted-subset donors than for non-shared clonotypes. Pairwise subsampling led to the expectation that sequencing depth would affect the degree of clonotype sharing among donors. Sampling was limited to blood, and TCR repertoires in tissue likely differ from TCR repertoires in blood. Because the study included a small number of donors, the genetic and exposure-history diversity represented was limited.

The cysteine opens and the phenylalanine closes a CDR3 of 18 amino acids. Only the CDR3 DNA is retained, 54 bases long and in frame from the first base. Trimming removed 5 bases from V and 3 bases from J; the gene matches leave 16 bases unexplained. The germline V gene (reference sequence) sets CDR1 to SEHNR and CDR2 to FQNEAQ. This clone was observed once. What antigen it recognizes has not been identified. No quality values exist for individual bases; no much larger clone is one base distant. The donors were healthy, HIV-negative adults with no recently reported acute infections or vaccinations. Only Caucasian adults living in Nashville, Tennessee, USA were represented among the donors. CD8 memory samples combined magnetically selected CD45RO+ cells with CCR7-negative CD45RA+ effector memory (TemRA) cells. After blood collection by leukapheresis, PBMCs were isolated using Ficoll-Histopaque density gradient centrifugation and then cryopreserved in the vapor phase of liquid nitrogen. Purity and quantity of every magnetically sorted T cell population were checked by analytical flow cytometry. From each sorted fraction, genomic DNA was isolated and quantified by UV absorbance on a Nanodrop 2000c.

The TCR comes from a man younger than 35 in good health. Some clones in this sample may be carry-over from other donors' samples. Sequencing was done on a sample of memory CD8+ T cells from PBMCs. The cell subset or site label, as the study defines it: CD45RO+ cells pooled with CCR7-negative TemRA cells. The V gene is TRBV7-9 and the J gene is TRBJ2-3; 8 junctional bases match TRBD1. The CDR3 in this case is CASSRLIQGASGTDTQYF. The DNA sequence reads TGTGCCAGCAGCCGCCTAATCCAGGGGGCGAGTGGGACAGATACGCAGTATTTT. Here the CDR3 is joined to the reference TRBV7-9 and TRBJ2-3 genes, and the full variable domain is: DTGVSQNPRHKITKRGQNVTFRCDPISEHNRLYWYRQTLGQGPEFLTYFQNEAQLEKSRLLSDRFSAERPKGSFSTLEIQRTEQGDSAMYLCASSRLIQGASGTDTQYFGPGTRLTVL.